This T cell receptor beta chain was identified during a study of graft-versus-host responses after intestinal transplantation. Study in general: Recipients were all induced with anti-thymocyte globulin, then given tacrolimus and steroids for 2 to 3 years.

A remark on this clone: Its matching antigen is unknown.

Assay: immunoSEQ multiplex PCR; the TCRdb copy retains only in-frame clones and omits some. The sample has about 100,000 clones; about 90% are singletons. Material: unstimulated CD4+ T cells sorted from spleen or lymph node cells, obtained before transplant. This sequence was found in a human donor who was the organ donor for an intestinal transplant.

Written as DNA, the CDR3 is TGTGCCAGCAGCTTAGTTTGGGGCGCGGGCAATCAGCCCCAGCATTTT. This codes for CASSLVWGAGNQPQHF. The chain is built from TRBV7-2 and TRBJ1-5; D is perhaps TRBD1 (5 bases). The CDR3 extends over 16 amino acids. The V gene lost 1 base and the J gene lost 2 bases, with 12 bases spanning the gap. The germline V gene encodes CDR1 SGHTA and CDR2 FQGNSA.